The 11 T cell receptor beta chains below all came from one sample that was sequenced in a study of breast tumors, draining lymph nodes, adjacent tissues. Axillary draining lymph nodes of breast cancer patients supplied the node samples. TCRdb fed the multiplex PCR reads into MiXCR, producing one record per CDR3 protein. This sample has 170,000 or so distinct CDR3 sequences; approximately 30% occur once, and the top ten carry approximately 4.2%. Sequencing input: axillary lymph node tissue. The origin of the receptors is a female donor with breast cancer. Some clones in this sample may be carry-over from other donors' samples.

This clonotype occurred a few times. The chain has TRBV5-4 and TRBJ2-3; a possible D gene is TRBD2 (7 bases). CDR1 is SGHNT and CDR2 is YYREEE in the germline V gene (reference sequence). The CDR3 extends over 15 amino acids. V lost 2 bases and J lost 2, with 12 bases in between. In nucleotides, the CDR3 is TGTGCCAGCAGCTTCCGGGGGGCCCCCACAGATACGCAGTATTTT. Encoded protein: CASSFRGAPTDTQYF.

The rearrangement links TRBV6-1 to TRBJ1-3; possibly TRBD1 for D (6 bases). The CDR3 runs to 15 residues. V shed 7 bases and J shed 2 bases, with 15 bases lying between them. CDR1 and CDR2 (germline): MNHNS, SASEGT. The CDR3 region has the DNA TGTGCCAGCACCGAGGGGGTTTTGGCTGGAAACACCATATATTTT. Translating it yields CASTEGVLAGNTIYF.

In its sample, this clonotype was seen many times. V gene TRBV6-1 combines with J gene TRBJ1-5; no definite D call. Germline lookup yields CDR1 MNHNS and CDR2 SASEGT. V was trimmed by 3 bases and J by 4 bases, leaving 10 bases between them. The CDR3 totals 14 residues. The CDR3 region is CASSDTRVNQPQHF. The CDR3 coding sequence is TGTGCCAGCAGTGATACCCGGGTTAATCAGCCCCAGCATTTT.

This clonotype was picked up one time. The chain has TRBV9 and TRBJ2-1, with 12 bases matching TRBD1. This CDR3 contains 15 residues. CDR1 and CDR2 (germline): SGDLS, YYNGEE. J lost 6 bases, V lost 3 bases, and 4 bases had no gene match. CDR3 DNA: TGTGCCAGCAGCGCCGGGACAGGGGGCCCCAATGAGCAGTTCTTC. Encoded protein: CASSAGTGGPNEQFF. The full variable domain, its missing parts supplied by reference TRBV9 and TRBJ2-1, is DSGVTQTPKHLITATGQRVTLRCSPRSGDLSVYWYQQSLDQGLQFLIQYYNGEERAKGNILERFSAQQFPDLHSELNLSSLELGDSALYFCASSAGTGGPNEQFFGPGTRLTVL.

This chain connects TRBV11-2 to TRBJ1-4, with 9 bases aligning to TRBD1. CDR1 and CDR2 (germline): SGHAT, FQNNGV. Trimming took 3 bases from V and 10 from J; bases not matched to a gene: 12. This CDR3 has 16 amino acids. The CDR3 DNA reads TGTGCCAGCAGCTTGGGGACAGGGAGAGGCGTTGGAAAACTGTTTTTT. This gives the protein CASSLGTGRGVGKLFF.

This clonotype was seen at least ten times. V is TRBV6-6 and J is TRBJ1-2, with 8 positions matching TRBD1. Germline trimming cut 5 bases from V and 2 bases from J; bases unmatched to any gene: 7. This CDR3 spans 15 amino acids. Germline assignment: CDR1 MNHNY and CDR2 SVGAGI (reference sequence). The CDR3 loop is CASSHPGQANYGYTF. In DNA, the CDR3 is TGTGCCAGCAGTCACCCGGGACAGGCGAACTATGGCTACACCTTC.

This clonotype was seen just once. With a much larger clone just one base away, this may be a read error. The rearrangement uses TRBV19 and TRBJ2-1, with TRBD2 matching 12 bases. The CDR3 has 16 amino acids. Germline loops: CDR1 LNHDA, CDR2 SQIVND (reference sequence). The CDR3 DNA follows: TGTGCCAGTAGTCTCAACGGACTAGCGGGAAAGGGTGAGCGGTTCTTC. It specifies CASSLNGLAGKGERFF.

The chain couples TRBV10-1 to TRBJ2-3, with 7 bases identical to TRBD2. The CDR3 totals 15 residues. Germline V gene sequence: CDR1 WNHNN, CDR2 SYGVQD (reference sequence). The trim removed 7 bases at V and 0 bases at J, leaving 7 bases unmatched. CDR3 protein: CASKGTSASTDTQYF. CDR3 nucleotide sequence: TGCGCCAGCAAGGGAACTAGCGCGAGCACAGATACGCAGTATTTT.

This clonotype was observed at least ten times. The DNA of the CDR3 is TGTGCCAGCAACCTGAACACTGAAGCTTTCTTT. Amino acids: CASNLNTEAFF. This chain links TRBV2 with TRBJ1-1; D is unresolved. Germline V gene data show CDR1 as SNHLY and CDR2 as FYNNEI. The V end was cut by 7 bases, the J end by 0 bases, with 3 bases between. The CDR3 sequence is 11 residues long.

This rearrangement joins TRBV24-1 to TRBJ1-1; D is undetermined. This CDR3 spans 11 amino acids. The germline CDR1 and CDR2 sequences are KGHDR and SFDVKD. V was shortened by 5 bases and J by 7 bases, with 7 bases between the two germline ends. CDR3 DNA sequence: TGTGCCACCAGTGCCGCAGGTGAAGCTTTCTTT. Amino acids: CATSAAGEAFF.

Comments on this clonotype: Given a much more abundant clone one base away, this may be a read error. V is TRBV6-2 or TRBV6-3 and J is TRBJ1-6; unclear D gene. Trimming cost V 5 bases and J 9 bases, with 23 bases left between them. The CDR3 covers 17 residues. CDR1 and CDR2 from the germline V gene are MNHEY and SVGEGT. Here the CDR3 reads CASSHLAFKVRASPLHF. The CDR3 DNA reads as TGTGCCAGCAGTCACTTGGCGTTCAAGGTCCGTGCTTCACCCCTCCACTTT.